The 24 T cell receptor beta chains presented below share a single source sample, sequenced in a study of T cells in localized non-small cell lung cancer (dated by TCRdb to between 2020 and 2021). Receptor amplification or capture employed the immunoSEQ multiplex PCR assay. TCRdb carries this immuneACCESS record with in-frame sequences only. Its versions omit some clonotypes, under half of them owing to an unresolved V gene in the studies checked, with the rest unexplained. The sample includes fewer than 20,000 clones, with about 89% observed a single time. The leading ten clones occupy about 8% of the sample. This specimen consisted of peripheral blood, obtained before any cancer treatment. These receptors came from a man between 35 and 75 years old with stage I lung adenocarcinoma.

The CDR3 protein is CASCERQGNQPQHF. Here the CDR3 DNA reads TGTGCCAGCTGCGAGCGACAGGGGAATCAGCCCCAGCATTTT. This chain uses TRBV2 with TRBJ1-5, with TRBD1 identical over 8 bases. Trimming cost V 8 bases and J 4 bases; bases outside gene matches: 7. The CDR3 runs to 14 residues. In germline, CDR1 is SNHLY, CDR2 FYNNEI.

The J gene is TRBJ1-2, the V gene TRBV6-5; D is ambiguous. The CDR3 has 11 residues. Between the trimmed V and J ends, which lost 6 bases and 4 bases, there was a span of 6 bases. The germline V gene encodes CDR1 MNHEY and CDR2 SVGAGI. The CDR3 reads CASRGFYGYTF. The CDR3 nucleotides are TGTGCCAGCAGGGGGTTCTATGGCTACACCTTC.

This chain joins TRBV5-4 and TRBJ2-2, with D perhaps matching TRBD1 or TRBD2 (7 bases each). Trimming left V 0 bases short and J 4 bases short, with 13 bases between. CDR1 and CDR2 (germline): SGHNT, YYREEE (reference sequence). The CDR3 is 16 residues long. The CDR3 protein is CASSLAQGGSTGELFF. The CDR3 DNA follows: TGTGCCAGCAGCTTGGCGCAGGGGGGGAGCACCGGGGAGCTGTTTTTT.

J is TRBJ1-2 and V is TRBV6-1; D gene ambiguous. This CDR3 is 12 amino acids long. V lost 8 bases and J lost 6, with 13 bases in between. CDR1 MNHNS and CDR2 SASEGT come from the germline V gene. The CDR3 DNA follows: TGTGCCAGCTTCGTTATTTCGGATGGCTACACCTTC. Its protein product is CASFVISDGYTF.

CDR3: CASSPQGYGANVLTF. The CDR3 nucleotides read TGTGCCAGCTCACCTCAGGGGTATGGGGCCAACGTCCTGACTTTC. The V call is TRBV18, the J call TRBJ2-6, with D possibly being TRBD1 (6 bases). CDR3 size: 15 residues. Germline CDR1 is KGHSH and CDR2 is LQKENI. V was clipped by 3 bases and J by 3 bases, with 9 bases between them.

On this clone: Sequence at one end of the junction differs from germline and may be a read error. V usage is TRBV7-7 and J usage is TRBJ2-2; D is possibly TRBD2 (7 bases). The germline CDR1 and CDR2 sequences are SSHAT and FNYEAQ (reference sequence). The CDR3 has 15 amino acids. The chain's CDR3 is CASSLGAGATGELFF. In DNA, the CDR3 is TGTGCTAGCAGCTTAGGCGCGGGGGCGACCGGGGAGCTGTTTTTT.

The CDR3 region has the DNA TGTGCCAGTAGTCCGACAGGACTAAGAAACATTCAGTACTTC. It specifies CASSPTGLRNIQYF. The J gene is TRBJ2-4, the V gene TRBV19; the D call may be TRBD1 or TRBD2 (6 bases each). The CDR3 is made up of 14 amino acids. Trimming left V 5 bases short and J 6 bases short, with 14 bases between. The germline V gene has CDR1 LNHDA and CDR2 SQIVND (reference sequence).

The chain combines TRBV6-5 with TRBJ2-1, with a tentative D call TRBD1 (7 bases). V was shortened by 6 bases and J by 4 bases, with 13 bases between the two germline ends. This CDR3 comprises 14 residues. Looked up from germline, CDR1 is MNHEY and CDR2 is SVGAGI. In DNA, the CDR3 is TGTGCCAGCAGCAGGGGGGCGCTTTACAATGAGCAGTTCTTC. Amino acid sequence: CASSRGALYNEQFF.

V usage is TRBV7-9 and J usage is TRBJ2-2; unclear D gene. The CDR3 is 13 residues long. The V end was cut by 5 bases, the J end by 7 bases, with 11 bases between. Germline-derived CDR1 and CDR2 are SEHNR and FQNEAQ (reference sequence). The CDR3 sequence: CASSERLGGELFF. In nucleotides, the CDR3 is TGTGCCAGCAGCGAGAGACTCGGCGGGGAGCTGTTTTTT.

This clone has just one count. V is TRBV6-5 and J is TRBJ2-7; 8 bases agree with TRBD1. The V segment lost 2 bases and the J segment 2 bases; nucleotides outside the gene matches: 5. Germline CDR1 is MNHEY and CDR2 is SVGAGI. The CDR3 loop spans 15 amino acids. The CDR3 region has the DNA TGTGCCAGCAGTTACGCCGACAGGGGTGCCTACGAGCAGTACTTC. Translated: CASSYADRGAYEQYF.

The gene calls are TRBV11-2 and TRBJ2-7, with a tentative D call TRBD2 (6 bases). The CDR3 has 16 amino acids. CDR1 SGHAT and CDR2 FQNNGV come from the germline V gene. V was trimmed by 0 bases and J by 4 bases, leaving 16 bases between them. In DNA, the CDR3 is TGTGCCAGCAGCTTAGAGGCGGCTAGCGAATTGTACGAGCAGTACTTC. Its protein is CASSLEAASELYEQYF.

Here the CDR3 reads CASRRDGYTF. CDR3 DNA sequence: TGTGCCAGCAGAAGGGATGGCTACACCTTC. The V call is TRBV6-1, the J call TRBJ1-2; D remains ambiguous. Germline V lookup: CDR1 MNHNS, CDR2 SASEGT. Trimming shortened V by 6 bases and J by 6 bases, and 5 bases separated the two germline ends. The CDR3 extends over 10 amino acids.

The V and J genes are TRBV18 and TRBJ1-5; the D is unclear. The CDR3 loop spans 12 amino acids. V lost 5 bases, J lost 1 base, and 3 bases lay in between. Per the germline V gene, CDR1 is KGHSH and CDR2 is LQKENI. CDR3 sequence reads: CASSDSNQPQHF. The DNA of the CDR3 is TGTGCCAGCTCAGACAGCAATCAGCCCCAGCATTTT.

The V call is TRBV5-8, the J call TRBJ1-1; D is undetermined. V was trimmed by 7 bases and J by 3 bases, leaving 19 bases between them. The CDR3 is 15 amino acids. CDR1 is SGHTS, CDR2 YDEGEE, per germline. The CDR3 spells CASFPSMSVHTEAFF. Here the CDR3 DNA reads TGTGCCAGCTTCCCAAGTATGTCGGTTCACACTGAAGCTTTCTTT.

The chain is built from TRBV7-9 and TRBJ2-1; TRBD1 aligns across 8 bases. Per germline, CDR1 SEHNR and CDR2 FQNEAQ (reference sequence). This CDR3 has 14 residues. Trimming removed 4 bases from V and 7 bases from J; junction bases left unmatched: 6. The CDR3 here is CASSSDRAGNEQFF. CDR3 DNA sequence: TGTGCCAGCAGCTCGGACAGGGCGGGGAATGAGCAGTTCTTC.

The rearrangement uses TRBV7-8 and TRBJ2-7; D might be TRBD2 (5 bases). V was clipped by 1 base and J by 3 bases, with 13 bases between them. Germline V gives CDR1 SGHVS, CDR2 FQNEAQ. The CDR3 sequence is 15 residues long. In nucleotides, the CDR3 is TGTGCCAGCAGCTTAGAGGCAAGCGAGGGCTACGAGCAGTACTTC. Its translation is CASSLEASEGYEQYF.

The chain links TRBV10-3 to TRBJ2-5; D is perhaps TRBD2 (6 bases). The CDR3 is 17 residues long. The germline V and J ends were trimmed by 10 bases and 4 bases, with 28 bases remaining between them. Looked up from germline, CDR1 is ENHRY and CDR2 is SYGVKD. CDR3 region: CATGPILGLQGGETQYF. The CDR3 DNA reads TGTGCCACTGGTCCGATACTGGGACTCCAGGGAGGAGAGACCCAGTACTTC.

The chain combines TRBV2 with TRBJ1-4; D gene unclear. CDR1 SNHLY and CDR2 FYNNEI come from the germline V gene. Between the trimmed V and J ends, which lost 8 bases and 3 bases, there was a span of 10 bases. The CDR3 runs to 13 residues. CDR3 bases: TGTGCCAGCTCTCTACGGGCTAATGAAAAACTGTTTTTT. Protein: CASSLRANEKLFF.

The chain's CDR3 is CASSHGRGAGGSGNQPQHF. In DNA form, the CDR3 reads TGTGCCAGTAGTCATGGGCGTGGGGCAGGGGGGTCGGGCAATCAGCCCCAGCATTTT. This chain joins TRBV19 and TRBJ1-5; 7 nucleotides align to TRBD1. The CDR3 is made up of 19 amino acids. The ends lost 5 bases at V and 2 bases at J; junction bases unmatched: 18. Germline assignment: CDR1 LNHDA and CDR2 SQIVND (reference sequence).

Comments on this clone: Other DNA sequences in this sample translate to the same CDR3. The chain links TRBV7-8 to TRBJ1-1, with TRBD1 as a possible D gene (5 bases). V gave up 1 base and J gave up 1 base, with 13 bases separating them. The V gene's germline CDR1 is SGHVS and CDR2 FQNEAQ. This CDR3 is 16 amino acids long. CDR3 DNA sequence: TGTGCCAGCAGCTTAGTAGAGACAGTGACGAACACTGAAGCTTTCTTT. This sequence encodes CASSLVETVTNTEAFF.

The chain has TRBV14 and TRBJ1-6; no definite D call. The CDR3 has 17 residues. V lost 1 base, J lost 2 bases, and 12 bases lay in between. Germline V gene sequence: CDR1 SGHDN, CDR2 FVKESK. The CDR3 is CASSQVPDHTYNSPLHF. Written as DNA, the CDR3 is TGTGCCAGCAGCCAAGTCCCAGATCATACCTATAATTCACCCCTCCACTTT.

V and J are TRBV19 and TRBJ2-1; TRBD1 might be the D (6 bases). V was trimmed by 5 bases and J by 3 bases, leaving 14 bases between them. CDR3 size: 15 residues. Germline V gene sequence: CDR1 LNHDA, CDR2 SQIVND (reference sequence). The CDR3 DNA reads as TGTGCCAGTAGTCCGCTTCGGACAGTCTACAATGAGCAGTTCTTC. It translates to CASSPLRTVYNEQFF.

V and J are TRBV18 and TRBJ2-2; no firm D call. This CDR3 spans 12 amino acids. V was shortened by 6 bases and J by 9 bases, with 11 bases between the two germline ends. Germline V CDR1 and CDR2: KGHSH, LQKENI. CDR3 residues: CASSPSARELFF. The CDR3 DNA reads TGTGCCAGCTCCCCGTCGGCCCGGGAGCTGTTTTTT.

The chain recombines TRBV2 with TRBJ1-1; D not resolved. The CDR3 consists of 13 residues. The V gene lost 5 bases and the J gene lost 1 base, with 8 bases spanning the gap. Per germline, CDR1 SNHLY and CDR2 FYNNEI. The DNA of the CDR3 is TGTGCCAGCAGTCCTCATACGAACACTGAAGCTTTCTTT. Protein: CASSPHTNTEAFF.